The next 7 T cell receptor beta chains were all read from a single sample in a study of CD8+ T cells in alopecia areata. Extraction and reverse transcription of RNA yielded cDNA as the sequencing template. Profiled with immunoSEQ multiplex PCR; TCRdb holds only in-frame clones, not every one. The repertoire yields about 270,000 clones, none seen only once; the top ten contain about 1.1%. Sorting of pooled cutaneous lymph node cells was based on CD4, CD8alpha, NKG2D, NKG2ACE and other markers. Input material: CD4+ T cells sorted from a lymph node. These receptors were taken from a C3H/HeJ mouse with alopecia areata. The mouse strain carries the MHC haplotype H2-k.

Details on this clone: Gene names are mouse gene names. The DNA ends 4 residues before the CDR3 does, and the rest of the CDR3 is filled in from the germline J gene. V and J are TRBV19 and TRBJ2-1; TRBD1 might be the D (6 bases). The V gene's germline CDR1 is FNHDT and CDR2 SITEND (reference sequence). The CDR3 length is 16 residues. V was pared by 1 base and J by 1 base, with 12 bases between. The CDR3 DNA, read in part, is TGTGCCAGCAGTATACGCAGGGGAGGGAACTATGCT. Translating it yields CASSIRRGGNYA. The full CDR3 is CASSIRRGGNYAEQFF.

Concerning this clone: Gene and germline names: mouse. The CDR3 extends 4 residues past the end of the read, so its final part is completed from the germline J gene. The gene calls are TRBV19 and TRBJ2-2; 9 nucleotides line up with TRBD2. In germline, CDR1 is FNHDT, CDR2 SITEND (reference sequence). J gave up 1 base and V 1 base, and 5 bases lay outside the gene matches. The CDR3 extends over 17 amino acids. The CDR3 bases that were read are TGTGCCAGCAGTATACCTTCTGGGGGGGTAAACACCGGG. This sequence encodes CASSIPSGGVNTG. The entire CDR3 protein is CASSIPSGGVNTGQLYF.

Turning to this clone: Genes and germline come from the mouse. The observed sequence ends 4 residues before the CDR3 terminus, with the missing tail filled in from the germline J gene. The chain is built from TRBV1 and TRBJ2-2; TRBD1 agrees at 12 bases. This CDR3 region has 16 residues. Germline lookup yields CDR1 NSQYPW and CDR2 LRSPGD (reference sequence). Trimming cost V 4 bases and J 3 bases; bases outside gene matches: 3. The sequenced CDR3 bases are TGCACCTGCAGTGGGGGACAGGGGGCACACACCGGG. Amino acid sequence: CTCSGGQGAHTG. The whole CDR3 sequence reads CTCSGGQGAHTGQLYF.

As concerns this clone: Mouse germline and gene names are used. The observed sequence ends 3 residues before the CDR3 terminus, with the missing tail filled in from the germline J gene. The J gene is TRBJ1-6, the V gene TRBV19; TRBD1 is a possible D gene (6 bases). TRBJ1-6 is annotated as an ORF whose role is uncertain. In germline, CDR1 is FNHDT, CDR2 SITEND (reference sequence). Trimming cost V 5 bases and J 8 bases, with 8 bases left between them. The CDR3 is made up of 12 amino acids. CDR3 sequence reads: CASRRTDSPLYF. The part of the CDR3 DNA that was read is TGTGCCAGCAGAAGGACAGATTCGCCC.

With respect to this clone: Gene names are mouse gene names. The CDR3 goes on 4 residues after the read ends, and that part is filled in from the germline J gene. This chain links TRBV19 with TRBJ2-7; TRBD2 is a possible D gene (7 bases). Trimming cost V 6 bases and J 2 bases, with 9 bases left between them. Germline values: CDR1 FNHDT, CDR2 SITEND (reference sequence). The CDR3 runs 12 residues. CDR3 in amino acids: CASTGGAYEQYF. The sequenced part of the CDR3 DNA is TGTGCCAGCACTGGGGGCGCCTAT.

Remarks on this clone: The gene names here belong to mouse. The observed sequence ends 4 residues before the CDR3 terminus, with the missing tail filled in from the germline J gene. V and J are TRBV1 and TRBJ2-2, with D hard to call. The germline CDR1 and CDR2 sequences are NSQYPW and LRSPGD (reference sequence). V lost 2 bases to trimming and J lost 1 base, with 8 bases between them. The CDR3 contains 15 residues. CDR3 DNA (partial): TGCACCTGCAGTGCAAAGACAATAAACACCGGG. It translates to CTCSAKTINTG. The complete CDR3 protein is CTCSAKTINTGQLYF.

Only a few counts were recorded for this clone. Mouse gene names apply. The CDR3 end lies 4 residues beyond the end of the read and is filled in from the germline J gene. This rearrangement joins TRBV31 to TRBJ1-2; D might be TRBD1 (5 bases). The ends were cut back, 0 bases at V and 3 bases at J, with 11 bases in the middle. Germline lookup yields CDR1 GKSSPN and CDR2 SITVG. CDR3 length equals 14 residues. CDR3 DNA (partial): TGTGCCTGGAGTCTTTCAGGGAAGGACTCC. As protein: CAWSLSGKDS. The whole CDR3 protein is CAWSLSGKDSDYTF.